This T cell receptor (beta chain) was identified during a study of T-cell memory formation after mild COVID-19. Whole-study context: The two donors had largely donor-specific TCR clusters.

V dropped 0 bases and J dropped 2; count of bases not matched to a gene: 5. CDR3 length equals 16 residues. In germline, CDR1 is SGHRS, CDR2 YFSETQ. TCRdb ran MiXCR on the 5' RACE reads and lists one entry per CDR3 protein. The sample shows roughly 510,000 distinct CDR3 sequences, 15% to 20% of them seen only once. V is TRBV5-1 and J is TRBJ2-7; 10 bases match TRBD1. The specimen sequenced was PBMCs or a T cell subset sorted from them (not recorded which). The sequence came from an adult woman who had mild COVID-19 (a few samples of this study predate the infection). Cell type and time point are not known. In DNA, the CDR3 is TGCGCCAGCAGCTTGGCCTCAGGACAGGGGGCCTACGAGCAGTACTTC. This codes for CASSLASGQGAYEQYF. Full variable domain (outside the CDR3, taken from reference TRBV5-1 and TRBJ2-7): KAGVTQTPRYLIKTRGQQVTLSCSPISGHRSVSWYQQTPGQGLQFLFEYFSETQRNKGNFPGRFSGRQFSNSRSEMNVSTLELGDSALYLCASSLASGQGAYEQYFGPGTRLTVT.